This T cell receptor beta chain was retrieved from a study of blood T cell repertoires in COVID-19 (dated by TCRdb to about 2020). At the level of the whole study: Collaborator samples came from the United States, Italy and Spain and covered acute and convalescent phases of COVID-19. The prospective study material was composed of cDNA or gDNA derived from T cells, B-cell-depleted T cells, or PBMCs. Deeply sampled blood TCRbeta repertoires from subjects exposed to, actively infected with, or recovered from COVID-19 were included in the dataset. The repertoires were released in a freely available public database meant as a resource for research on the immune response to SARS-CoV-2. Samples came from the ongoing ImmuneRACE study (first 160 participants) plus 1,254 subjects from 6 global collaborators. Nearly every sample came with metadata listing a de-identified subject ID, COVID-19 status, age in years and sex. HLA class I and class II types, where available, came from metadata supplied by the sample provider rather than from assay-based typing.

Concerning this clone: It lacks a known antigen. Qualities for individual bases were not recorded, and no much larger clone is one base off.

TCRbeta CDR3 regions were amplified from genomic DNA by means of the immunoSEQ Assay, a bias-controlled multiplex PCR. In the original analysis: The number of nucleated cells in each sample was estimated from the amplification of reference gene primers within the assay. To quantify the absolute abundance of each unique TCRbeta CDR3 rearrangement, sequence reads were collapsed and filtered. Productive Simpson clonality was computed per sample as the square root of Simpson's diversity index over productive rearrangements. This is the immuneACCESS table as TCRdb keeps it, with only in-frame sequences that have V and J called. A part of the clones is gone; compared with another copy, unresolved V genes explain less than half, and the rest is unexplained. That table furnishes V, J and clone size, whereas the DNA furnished D and trimming. The sample data list under 300,000 clones, and approximately 84% of these were observed just once. The ten largest clones represent more than 1.2% of the sample.

V is clipped by 5 bases and J by 2 bases, and the sequence between their germline boundaries is 13 bases long. The CDR3 contains 14 residues, cysteine and phenylalanine counted. Just the 42-base CDR3 DNA is kept, in frame starting at base 1. CDR1 KGHSH and CDR2 LQKENI were looked up in the germline V gene. Results the study describes overall, beyond this receptor: The amount of clinical and demographic metadata varied by source and participant and was provided uncurated.

At one collaborating source in Seattle, patients were enrolled during active infection and were followed longitudinally through the course of disease. Collaborating institutions collected whole blood in K2EDTA tubes following their own protocols. For TCRbeta analysis, collaborator samples were shipped as frozen whole blood, as isolated PBMCs, or as DNA extracted from either sample type. Sequenced input: peripheral blood. The receptor was derived from a human donor with COVID-19, enrolled during active disease. The donor label of this sample is uncertain. The sequence is built from TRBV18 and TRBJ2-7; the best D guess is TRBD1, with 6 bases matching. Here is the DNA: TGTGCCAGCTCAAAGTCAGGGGCGACCTACGAGCAGTACTTC. It is translated as CASSKSGATYEQYF.